One sample yielded the 6 T cell receptor beta chains listed below, sequenced in a study of spatial heterogeneity in lung cancer. Time point given: blood at routine non-recurrence follow-up after resection. MiXCR, applied by TCRdb to the 5' RACE reads, yields one record per CDR3 protein. The sample consists of fewer than 150,000 distinct CDR3 sequences, less than 14% of them appearing once. The material was PBMCs, obtained at follow-up. Receptor source: a female donor with early-stage non-small cell lung cancer.

This clonotype was seen only a few times. The chain has TRBV11-2 and TRBJ2-5; D might be TRBD2 (5 bases). V lost 2 bases and J 3 bases, leaving 7 bases between the germline ends. CDR1 and CDR2 from the germline V gene are SGHAT and FQNNGV. This CDR3 region has 13 residues. The CDR3 DNA is TGTGCCAGCAGCTTATCGAGGGAAGAGACCCAGTACTTC. It is translated as CASSLSREETQYF.

The rearrangement links TRBV7-2 to TRBJ2-1, with a weak D call TRBD2 (6 bases). The germline gives CDR1 SGHTA, CDR2 FQGNSA. The CDR3 totals 15 residues. With 1 base removed from V and 1 base from J, the gap between germline ends came to 8 bases. CDR3 protein: CASSLDGGSYNEQFF. CDR3 nucleotides: TGTGCCAGCAGCTTAGATGGGGGGTCCTACAATGAGCAGTTCTTC.

The sample holds one count of this clonotype. This chain links TRBV18 with TRBJ2-7; the match to TRBD2 covers 8 bases. This CDR3 is 13 amino acids long. Trimming at V came to 3 bases and at J to 6 bases, leaving 4 bases not matched to a gene. CDR1 is KGHSH and CDR2 is LQKENI in the germline V gene. The CDR3 bases are TGTGCCAGCTCACCGTACGGGGGGGGCGAGCAGTACGTC. This sequence encodes CASSPYGGGEQYV.

The V call is TRBV5-4, the J call TRBJ2-5; TRBD2 agrees at 13 bases. Looked up from germline, CDR1 is SGHNT and CDR2 is YYREEE (reference sequence). The CDR3 contains 15 residues. With 3 bases clipped from V and 5 bases from J, the junction kept 4 bases outside the gene matches. The CDR3: CASSSGLAGVETQYF. In DNA form, the CDR3 reads TGTGCCAGCAGCTCAGGACTAGCGGGAGTGGAGACCCAGTACTTC.

This clonotype was detected ten times or more. The rearrangement uses TRBV7-9 and TRBJ2-3; no firm D call. The CDR3 is 17 residues long. Germline CDR1 reads SEHNR; CDR2 reads FQNEAQ (reference sequence). The V end lost 1 base, the J end lost 0 bases, and 14 bases lay between the germline ends. Here the CDR3 DNA reads TGTGCCAGCAGCTTAGGGGTCGCGGTATCTAGCACAGATACGCAGTATTTT. Translated, it gives CASSLGVAVSSTDTQYF.

In this sample, this clonotype turned up a few times. The rearrangement joins TRBV5-1 to TRBJ2-2, with 11 bases matching TRBD2. J was trimmed by 0 bases and V by 4 bases; bases with no gene match: 2. The germline V gene encodes CDR1 SGHRS and CDR2 YFSETQ. The CDR3 covers 16 residues. Written as DNA, the CDR3 is TGCGCCAGCAGCGAGGGACTAGCGGCGAACACCGGGGAGCTGTTTTTT. It specifies CASSEGLAANTGELFF.